This T cell receptor (beta chain) was captured in a study of radiotherapy plus CTLA-4 blockade in lung cancer. Study information: About 17% of enrolled patients responded objectively, and around 30% had disease control.

The CDR3 sequence is 14 residues long. The germline V gene has CDR1 MDHEN and CDR2 SYDVKM. V lost 3 bases, J lost 2 bases, and 3 bases stayed unmatched. Here immunoSEQ multiplex PCR was the method, and the copy in TCRdb shows in-frame clones only, minus some. This sample yields some 80,000 clones, of which around 79% are seen a single time; about 20% belongs to the top ten. The material sequenced was peripheral blood, taken from a patient treated with radiotherapy plus ipilimumab. The rearrangement joins TRBV28 to TRBJ2-7; 8 nucleotides match TRBD1. This clonotype was sampled from a human donor with non-small cell lung cancer whose response to radiotherapy plus ipilimumab could not be evaluated. Some clones in this sample may be carry-over from other donors' samples. The CDR3 loop is CASSFGQGTYEQYF. The DNA of the CDR3 is TGTGCCAGCAGTTTTGGACAGGGAACCTACGAGCAGTACTTC. The complete variable domain, with remaining parts taken from reference TRBV28 and TRBJ2-7, reads DVKVTQSSRYLVKRTGEKVFLECVQDMDHENMFWYRQDPGLGLRLIYFSYDVKMKEKGDIPEGYSVSREKKERFSLILESASTNQTSMYLCASSFGQGTYEQYFGPGTRLTVT.